This note documents a single TCR beta chain sequence. Its antigen is still unknown. Sample-barcoded 5' priming and a J-beta primer mix drove a second PCR of 7 to 11 cycles. Each sample provided no less than 2.5 million CDR3-containing paired-end reads. TCRdb reanalysed the 5' RACE reads using MiXCR and keeps one entry per CDR3 protein. Of under 850,000 distinct CDR3 sequences in the sample, roughly 35% were seen once. This sample is drawn from a study of blood T cells in healthy people across ages. Study results and caveats: When set beside aged donors, long-lived donors presented more naive CD4+ cells and higher diversity.

The CDR3 runs 15 residues. Germline assignment: CDR1 DFQATT and CDR2 SNEGSKA (reference sequence). V was pared by 6 bases and J by 5 bases, with 12 bases of the junction left unmatched. This chain uses TRBV20-1 with TRBJ1-1, with TRBD1 matching over 10 bases. Sequencing was performed on blood. This clonotype originated in a young man in good health. In nucleotides, the CDR3 is TGCAGTGCCAGTCCCGGGACAGGGGTCAGGACTGAAGCTTTCTTT. Protein product: CSASPGTGVRTEAFF.